This T cell receptor (beta chain) was identified during a study of blood T cell repertoires in COVID-19. Data came from immunoSEQ multiplex PCR; TCRdb stores just in-frame clones and leaves some out. Here the sample spans fewer than 250,000 clones, about 82% being singletons. This clone was seen a handful of times. V lost 4 bases to trimming and J lost 2 bases, with 9 bases between them. Per germline, CDR1 KGHSY and CDR2 FQNENV. This CDR3 has 14 residues. The sequencing input was PBMCs or T cells enriched from blood (not recorded which). V is TRBV16 and J is TRBJ1-5; no reliable D call. This TCR was sampled from a woman in her 50s with acute COVID-19. CDR3: CASSRASGNQPQHF. The CDR3 DNA reads as TGTGCCAGCAGCCGAGCATCCGGCAATCAGCCCCAGCATTTT.